This T cell receptor (beta chain) emerged from a study of early stage breast cancer tumors. General study findings and limits: Most shared enriched TCRB sequences were commonly generated ones.

CDR1 and CDR2 from the germline V gene are SGHTA and FQGTGA. J lost 5 bases, V lost 5 bases, and 6 bases had no gene match. The CDR3 runs 16 residues. Libraries were prepared by immunoSEQ multiplex PCR; TCRdb keeps only in-frame clonotypes and omits some of them. This sample has over 25,000 clones, with approximately 54% found just once. Concerning this clone itself: What it recognizes is unknown.

The J gene is TRBJ2-2, the V gene TRBV7-3; the match to TRBD2 covers 12 bases. This receptor was obtained from a person aged 50-59 years with breast cancer. Material: breast tumor tissue. The CDR3 spells CASSASGRVQTGELFF. CDR3 in DNA: TGTGCCAGCAGCGCTAGCGGGAGGGTCCAAACCGGGGAGCTGTTTTTT.